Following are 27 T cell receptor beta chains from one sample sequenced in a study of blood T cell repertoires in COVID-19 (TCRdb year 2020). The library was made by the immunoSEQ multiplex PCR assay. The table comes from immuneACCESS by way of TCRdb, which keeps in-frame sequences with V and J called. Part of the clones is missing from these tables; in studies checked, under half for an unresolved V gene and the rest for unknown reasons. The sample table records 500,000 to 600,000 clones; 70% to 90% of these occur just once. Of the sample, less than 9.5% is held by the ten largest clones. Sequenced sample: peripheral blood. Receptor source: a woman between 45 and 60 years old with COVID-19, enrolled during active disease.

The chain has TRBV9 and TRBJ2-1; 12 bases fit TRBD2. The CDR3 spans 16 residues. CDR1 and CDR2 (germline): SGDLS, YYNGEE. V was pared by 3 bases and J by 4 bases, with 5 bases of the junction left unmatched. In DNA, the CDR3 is TGTGCCAGCAGCGCCCTAGCGGGGGGGTATTACAATGAGCAGTTCTTC. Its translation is CASSALAGGYYNEQFF.

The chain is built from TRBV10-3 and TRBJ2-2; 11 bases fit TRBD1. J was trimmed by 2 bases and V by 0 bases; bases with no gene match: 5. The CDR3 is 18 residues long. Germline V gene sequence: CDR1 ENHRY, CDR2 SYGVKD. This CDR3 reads CAISESTGQGANTGELFF. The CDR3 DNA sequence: TGTGCCATCAGTGAGTCTACCGGACAGGGGGCAAACACCGGGGAGCTGTTTTTT.

DNA for the CDR3: TGTGCCAGCAGCTTTGGGGGGGGCCCCCAAGAGACCCAGTACTTC. This gives the protein CASSFGGGPQETQYF. This chain links TRBV5-4 with TRBJ2-5; possible D gene TRBD2, 7 bases. The CDR3 totals 15 residues. V lost 2 bases and J lost 1, with 12 bases in between. Germline V gives CDR1 SGHNT, CDR2 YYREEE (reference sequence).

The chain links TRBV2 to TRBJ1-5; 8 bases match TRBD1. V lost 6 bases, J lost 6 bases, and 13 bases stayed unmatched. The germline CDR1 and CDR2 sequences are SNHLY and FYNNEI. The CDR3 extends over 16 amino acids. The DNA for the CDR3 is TGTGCCAGCAGAGAGGACAGGGAGGAGTTAGGTCAGCCCCAGCATTTT. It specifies CASREDREELGQPQHF.

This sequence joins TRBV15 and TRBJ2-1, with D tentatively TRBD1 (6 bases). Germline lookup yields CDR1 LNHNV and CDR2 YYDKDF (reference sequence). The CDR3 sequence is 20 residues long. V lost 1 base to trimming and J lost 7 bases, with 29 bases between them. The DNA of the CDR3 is TGTGCCACCAGCAGAGTAGGGGGAAAAGGGGAAGGGACGCACCCTAATGAGCAGTTCTTC. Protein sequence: CATSRVGGKGEGTHPNEQFF.

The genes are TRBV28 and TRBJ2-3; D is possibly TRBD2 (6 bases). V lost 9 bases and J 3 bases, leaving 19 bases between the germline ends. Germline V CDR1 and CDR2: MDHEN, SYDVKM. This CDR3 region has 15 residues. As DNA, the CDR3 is TGTGCCAGTATGAGGGCGGGGACGGGGACAGATACGCAGTATTTT. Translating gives CASMRAGTGTDTQYF. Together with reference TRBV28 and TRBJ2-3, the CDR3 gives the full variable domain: DVKVTQSSRYLVKRTGEKVFLECVQDMDHENMFWYRQDPGLGLRLIYFSYDVKMKEKGDIPEGYSVSREKKERFSLILESASTNQTSMYLCASMRAGTGTDTQYFGPGTRLTVL.

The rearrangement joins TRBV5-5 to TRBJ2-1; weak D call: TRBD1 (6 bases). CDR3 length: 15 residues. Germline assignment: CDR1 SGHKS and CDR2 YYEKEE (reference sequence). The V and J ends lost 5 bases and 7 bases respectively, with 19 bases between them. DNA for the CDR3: TGTGCCAGCAGATCAGGGGTCGAATCTGTGAATGAGCAGTTCTTC. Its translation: CASRSGVESVNEQFF.

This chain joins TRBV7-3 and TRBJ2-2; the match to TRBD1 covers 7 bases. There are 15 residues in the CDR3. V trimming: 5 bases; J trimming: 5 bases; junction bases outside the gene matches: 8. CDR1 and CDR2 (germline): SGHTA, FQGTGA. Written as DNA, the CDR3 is TGTGCCAGCAGCCTCCGGCAGGGGGATACCGGGGAGCTGTTTTTT. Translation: CASSLRQGDTGELFF.

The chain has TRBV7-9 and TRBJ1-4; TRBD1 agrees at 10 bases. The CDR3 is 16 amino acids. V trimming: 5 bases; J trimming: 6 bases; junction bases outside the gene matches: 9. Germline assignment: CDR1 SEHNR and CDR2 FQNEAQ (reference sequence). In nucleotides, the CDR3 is TGTGCCAGCAGCCTCTGGACAGGGGGGCGAGATGAAAAACTGTTTTTT. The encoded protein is CASSLWTGGRDEKLFF. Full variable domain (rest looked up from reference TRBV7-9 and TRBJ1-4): DTGVSQNPRHKITKRGQNVTFRCDPISEHNRLYWYRQTLGQGPEFLTYFQNEAQLEKSRLLSDRFSAERPKGSFSTLEIQRTEQGDSAMYLCASSLWTGGRDEKLFFGSGTQLSVL.

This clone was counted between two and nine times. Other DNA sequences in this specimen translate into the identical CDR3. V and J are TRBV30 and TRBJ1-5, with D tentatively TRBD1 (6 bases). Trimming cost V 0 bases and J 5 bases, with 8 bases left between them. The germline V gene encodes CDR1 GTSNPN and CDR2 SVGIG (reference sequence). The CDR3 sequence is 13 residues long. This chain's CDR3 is CAWSVGGDQPQHF. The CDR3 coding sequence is TGTGCCTGGAGTGTAGGGGGGGATCAGCCCCAGCATTTT.

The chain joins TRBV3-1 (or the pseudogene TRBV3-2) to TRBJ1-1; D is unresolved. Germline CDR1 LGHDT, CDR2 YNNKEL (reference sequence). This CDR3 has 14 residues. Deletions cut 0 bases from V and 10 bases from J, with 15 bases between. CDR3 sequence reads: CASSQESRTWRAFF. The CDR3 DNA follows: TGTGCCAGCAGCCAAGAGAGCCGCACCTGGAGAGCTTTCTTT.

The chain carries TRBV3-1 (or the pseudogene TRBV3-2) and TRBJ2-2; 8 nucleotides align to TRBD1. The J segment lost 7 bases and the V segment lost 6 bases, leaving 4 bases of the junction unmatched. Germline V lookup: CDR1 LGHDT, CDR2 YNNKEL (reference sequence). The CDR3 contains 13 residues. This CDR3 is CASSSTGGGELFF. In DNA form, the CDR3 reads TGTGCCAGCAGTTCTACAGGGGGCGGGGAGCTGTTTTTT.

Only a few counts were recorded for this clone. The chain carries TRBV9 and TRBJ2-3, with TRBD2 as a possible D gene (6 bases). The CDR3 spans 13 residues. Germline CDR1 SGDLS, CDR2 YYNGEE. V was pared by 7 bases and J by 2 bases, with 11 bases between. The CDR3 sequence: CASSGENTDTQYF. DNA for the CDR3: TGTGCCAGCTCGGGGGAGAACACAGATACGCAGTATTTT. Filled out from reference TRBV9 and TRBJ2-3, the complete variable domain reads DSGVTQTPKHLITATGQRVTLRCSPRSGDLSVYWYQQSLDQGLQFLIQYYNGEERAKGNILERFSAQQFPDLHSELNLSSLELGDSALYFCASSGENTDTQYFGPGTRLTVL.

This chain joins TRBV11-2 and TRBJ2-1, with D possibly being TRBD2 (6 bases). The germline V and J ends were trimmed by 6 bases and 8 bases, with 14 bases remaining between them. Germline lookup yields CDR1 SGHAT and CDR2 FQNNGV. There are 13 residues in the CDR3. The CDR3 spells CASRLALGYEQFF. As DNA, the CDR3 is TGTGCCAGCAGACTAGCCCTCGGGTATGAGCAGTTCTTC.

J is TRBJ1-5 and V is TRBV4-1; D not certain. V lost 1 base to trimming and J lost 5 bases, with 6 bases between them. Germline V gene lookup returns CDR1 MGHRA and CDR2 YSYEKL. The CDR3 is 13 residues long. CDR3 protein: CASSQGLDQPQHF. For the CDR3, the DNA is TGCGCCAGCAGCCAAGGTCTAGATCAGCCCCAGCATTTT.

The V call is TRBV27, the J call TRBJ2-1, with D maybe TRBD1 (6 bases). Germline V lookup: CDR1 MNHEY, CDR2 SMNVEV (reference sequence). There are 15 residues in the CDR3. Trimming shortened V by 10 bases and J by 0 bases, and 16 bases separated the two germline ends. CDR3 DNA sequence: TGTGCCACCTCAACCCGGGACACCTCCTACAATGAGCAGTTCTTC. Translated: CATSTRDTSYNEQFF.

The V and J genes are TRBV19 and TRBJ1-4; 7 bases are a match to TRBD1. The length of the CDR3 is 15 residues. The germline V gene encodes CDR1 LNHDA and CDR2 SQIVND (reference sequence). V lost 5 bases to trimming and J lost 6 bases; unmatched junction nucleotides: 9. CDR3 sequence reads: CASSVTGTEHEKLFF. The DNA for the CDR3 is TGTGCCAGTAGTGTCACCGGGACAGAACATGAAAAACTGTTTTTT.

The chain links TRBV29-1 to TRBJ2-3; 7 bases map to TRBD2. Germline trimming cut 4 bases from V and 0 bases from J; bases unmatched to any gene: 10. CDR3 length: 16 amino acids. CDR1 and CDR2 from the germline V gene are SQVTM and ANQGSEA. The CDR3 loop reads CSVGGGRTTSTDTQYF. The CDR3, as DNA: TGCAGCGTTGGCGGGGGACGAACAACTAGCACAGATACGCAGTATTTT.

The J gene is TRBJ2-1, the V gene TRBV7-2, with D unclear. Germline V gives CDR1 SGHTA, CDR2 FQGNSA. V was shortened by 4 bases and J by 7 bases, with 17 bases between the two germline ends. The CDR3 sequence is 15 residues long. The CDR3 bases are TGTGCCAGCAGCTACCCTTACCAGTCCGGGAATGAGCAGTTCTTC. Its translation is CASSYPYQSGNEQFF.

CDR3 DNA sequence: TGTGCCTGGAGCCATCTTGCGCCCTACAATGAGCAGTTCTTC. Amino acid sequence: CAWSHLAPYNEQFF. The V gene is TRBV30, the J gene TRBJ2-1; D not resolved. V lost 3 bases, J lost 2 bases, and 11 bases lay in between. The CDR3 length is 14 residues. The germline CDR1 and CDR2 sequences are GTSNPN and SVGIG (reference sequence). The whole variable domain, remainder taken from reference TRBV30 and TRBJ2-1, is SQTIHQWPATLVQPVGSPLSLECTVEGTSNPNLYWYRQAAGRGLQLLFYSVGIGQISSEVPQNLSASRPQDRQFILSSKKLLLSDSGFYLCAWSHLAPYNEQFFGPGTRLTVL.

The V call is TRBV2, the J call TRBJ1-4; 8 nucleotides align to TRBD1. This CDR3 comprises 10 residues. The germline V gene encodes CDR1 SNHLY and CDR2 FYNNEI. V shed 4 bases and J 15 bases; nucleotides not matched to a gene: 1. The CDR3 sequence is CASSADRVFF. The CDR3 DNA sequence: TGTGCCAGCAGTGCGGACAGGGTGTTTTTT.

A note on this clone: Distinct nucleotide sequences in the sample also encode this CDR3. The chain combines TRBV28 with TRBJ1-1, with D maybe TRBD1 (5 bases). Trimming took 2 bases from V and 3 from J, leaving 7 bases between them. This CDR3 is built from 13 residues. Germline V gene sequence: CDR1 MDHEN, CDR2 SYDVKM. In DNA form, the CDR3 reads TGTGCCAGCAGTTTAGTAGGGGACACTGAAGCTTTCTTT. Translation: CASSLVGDTEAFF. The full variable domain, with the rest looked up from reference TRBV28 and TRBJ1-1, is DVKVTQSSRYLVKRTGEKVFLECVQDMDHENMFWYRQDPGLGLRLIYFSYDVKMKEKGDIPEGYSVSREKKERFSLILESASTNQTSMYLCASSLVGDTEAFFGQGTRLTVV.

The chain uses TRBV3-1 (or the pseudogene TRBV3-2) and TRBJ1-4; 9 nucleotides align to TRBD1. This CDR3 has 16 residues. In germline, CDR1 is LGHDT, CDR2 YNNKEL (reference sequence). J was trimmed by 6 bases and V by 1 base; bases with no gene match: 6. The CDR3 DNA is TGTGCCAGCAGCCAAGCTCCGGGACAGGGTTATGAAAAACTGTTTTTT. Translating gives CASSQAPGQGYEKLFF.

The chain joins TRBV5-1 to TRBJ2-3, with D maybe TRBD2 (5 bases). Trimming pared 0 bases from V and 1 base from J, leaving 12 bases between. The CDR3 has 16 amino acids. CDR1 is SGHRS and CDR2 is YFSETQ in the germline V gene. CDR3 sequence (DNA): TGCGCCAGCAGCTTGGTAGGGAGTGCAGGCACAGATACGCAGTATTTT. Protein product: CASSLVGSAGTDTQYF.

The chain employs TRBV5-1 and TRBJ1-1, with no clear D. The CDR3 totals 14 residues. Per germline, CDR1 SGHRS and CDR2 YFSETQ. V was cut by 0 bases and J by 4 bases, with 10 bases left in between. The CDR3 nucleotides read TGCGCCAGCAGCTTGGAGATCTCGGGCACTGAAGCTTTCTTT. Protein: CASSLEISGTEAFF.

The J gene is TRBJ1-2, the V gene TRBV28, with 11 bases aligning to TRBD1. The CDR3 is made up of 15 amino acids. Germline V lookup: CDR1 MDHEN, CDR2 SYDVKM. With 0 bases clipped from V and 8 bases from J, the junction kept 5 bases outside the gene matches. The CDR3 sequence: CASSLWEDRGRGYTF. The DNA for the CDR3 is TGTGCCAGCAGTTTATGGGAGGACAGGGGGCGCGGCTACACCTTC.

CDR3 nucleotides: TGCGCCAGCAGCCAAAGGGACGGGGGTACAGATACGCAGTATTTT. It is translated as CASSQRDGGTDTQYF. The V and J genes are TRBV4-1 and TRBJ2-3; the D gene is possibly TRBD2 (6 bases). This CDR3 is built from 15 residues. Trimming took off 2 bases at V and 3 bases at J, with 12 bases between the two ends. Per germline, CDR1 MGHRA and CDR2 YSYEKL.